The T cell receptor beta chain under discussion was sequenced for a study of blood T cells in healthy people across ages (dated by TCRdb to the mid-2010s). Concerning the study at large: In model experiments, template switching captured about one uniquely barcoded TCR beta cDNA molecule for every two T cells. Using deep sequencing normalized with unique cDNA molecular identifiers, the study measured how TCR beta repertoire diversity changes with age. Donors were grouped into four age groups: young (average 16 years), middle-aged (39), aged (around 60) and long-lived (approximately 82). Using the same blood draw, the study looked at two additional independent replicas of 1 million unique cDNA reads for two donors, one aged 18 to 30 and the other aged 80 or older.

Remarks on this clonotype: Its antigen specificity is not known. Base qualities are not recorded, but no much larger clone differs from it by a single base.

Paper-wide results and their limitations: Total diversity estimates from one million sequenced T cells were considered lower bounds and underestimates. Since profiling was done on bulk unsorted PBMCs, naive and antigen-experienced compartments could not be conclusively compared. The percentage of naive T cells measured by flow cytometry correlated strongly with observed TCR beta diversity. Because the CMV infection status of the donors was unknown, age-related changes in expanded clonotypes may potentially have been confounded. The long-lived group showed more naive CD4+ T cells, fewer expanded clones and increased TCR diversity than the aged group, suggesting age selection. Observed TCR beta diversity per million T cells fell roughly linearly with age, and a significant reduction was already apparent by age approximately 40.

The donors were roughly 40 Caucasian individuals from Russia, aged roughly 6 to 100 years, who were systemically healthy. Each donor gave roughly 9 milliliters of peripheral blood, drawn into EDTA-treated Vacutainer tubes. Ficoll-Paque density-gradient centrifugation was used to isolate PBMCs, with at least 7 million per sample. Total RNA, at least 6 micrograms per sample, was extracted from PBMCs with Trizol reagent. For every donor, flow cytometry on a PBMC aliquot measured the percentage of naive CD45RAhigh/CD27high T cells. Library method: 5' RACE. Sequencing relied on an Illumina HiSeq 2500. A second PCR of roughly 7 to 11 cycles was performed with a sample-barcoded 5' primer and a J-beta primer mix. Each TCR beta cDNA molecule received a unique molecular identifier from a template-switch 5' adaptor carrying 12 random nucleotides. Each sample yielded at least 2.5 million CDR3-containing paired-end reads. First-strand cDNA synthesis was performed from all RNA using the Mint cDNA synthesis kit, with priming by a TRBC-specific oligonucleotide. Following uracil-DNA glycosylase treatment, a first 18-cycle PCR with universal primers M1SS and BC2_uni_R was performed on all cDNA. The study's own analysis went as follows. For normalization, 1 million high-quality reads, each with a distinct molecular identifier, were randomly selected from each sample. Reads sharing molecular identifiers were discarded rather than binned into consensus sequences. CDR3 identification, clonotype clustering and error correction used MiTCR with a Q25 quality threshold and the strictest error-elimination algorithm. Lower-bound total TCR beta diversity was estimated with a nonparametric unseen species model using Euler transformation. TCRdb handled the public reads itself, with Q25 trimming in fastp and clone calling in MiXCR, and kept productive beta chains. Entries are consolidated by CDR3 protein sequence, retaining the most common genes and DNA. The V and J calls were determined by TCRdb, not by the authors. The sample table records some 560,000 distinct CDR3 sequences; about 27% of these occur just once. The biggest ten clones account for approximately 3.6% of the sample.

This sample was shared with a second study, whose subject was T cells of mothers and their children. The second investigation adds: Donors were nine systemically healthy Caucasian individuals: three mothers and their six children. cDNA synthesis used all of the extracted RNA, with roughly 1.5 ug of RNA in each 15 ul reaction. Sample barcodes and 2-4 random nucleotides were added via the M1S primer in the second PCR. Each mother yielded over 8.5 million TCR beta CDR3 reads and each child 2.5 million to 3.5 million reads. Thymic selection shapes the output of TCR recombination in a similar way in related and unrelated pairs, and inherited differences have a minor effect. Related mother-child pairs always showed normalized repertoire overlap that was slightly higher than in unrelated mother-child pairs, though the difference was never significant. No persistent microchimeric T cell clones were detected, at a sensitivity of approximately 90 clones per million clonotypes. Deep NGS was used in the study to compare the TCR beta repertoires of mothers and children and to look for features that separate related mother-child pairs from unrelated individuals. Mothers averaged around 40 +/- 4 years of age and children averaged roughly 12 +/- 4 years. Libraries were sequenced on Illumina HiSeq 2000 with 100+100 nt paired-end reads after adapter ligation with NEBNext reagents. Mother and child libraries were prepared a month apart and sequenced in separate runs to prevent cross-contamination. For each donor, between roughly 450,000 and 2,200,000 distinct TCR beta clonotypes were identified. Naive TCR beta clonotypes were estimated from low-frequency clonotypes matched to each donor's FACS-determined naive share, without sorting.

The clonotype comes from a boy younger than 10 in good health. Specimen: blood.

The base sequence is TGCGCCAGCAGCCAGTCTGGAAACCGACTCCTCTATGGCTACACCTTC. Translated, this is CASSQSGNRLLYGYTF. The chain is encoded by TRBV4-1 joined to TRBJ1-2, with no reliable assignment of the D segment. Reading from cysteine to phenylalanine, the CDR3 counts 16 amino acids. Solely the CDR3 DNA is kept, with 48 bases framed from the first base. CDR1 and CDR2 are read off the germline V gene as MGHRA and YSYEKL. The germline ends are 18 bases apart after V is trimmed by 3 bases and J by 4 bases.